This TCR beta chain appears in the sequencing data of a study of blood T cell repertoires in COVID-19. Turning to the study itself: Sites in the United States, Italy and Spain provided acute and convalescent COVID-19 samples. T cells, B-cell-depleted T cells, or PBMCs supplied cDNA or gDNA.

This clone was counted only a few times. Clones were read by immunoSEQ multiplex PCR, and TCRdb kept only the in-frame ones, dropping some. In the table there are about 160,000 clones, 70% to 90% of which are singletons. V trimming: 5 bases; J trimming: 6 bases; junction bases outside the gene matches: 7. Germline CDR1 is SGHTA and CDR2 is FQGNSA. CDR3 length: 14 amino acids. The TCR was taken from a woman aged 50 to 60 who had recovered from COVID-19. Sequencing used PBMCs or T cells enriched from blood (not recorded which). V is TRBV7-2 and J is TRBJ2-1; TRBD2 matches 7 bases. DNA for the CDR3: TGTGCCAGCAGCCCGAGTGGCGGGGGCAATGAGCAGTTCTTC. It is translated as CASSPSGGGNEQFF.